A selection of T cell receptor beta chains follows, all from one sample in a study of T cells in Graves' hyperthyroidism and ophthalmopathy. In TCRdb, the multiplex PCR reads were re-called with MiXCR into one record per CDR3 protein. The repertoire holds approximately 400,000 distinct CDR3 sequences, about 15% seen once, with 7.5% to 9% in the top ten. Sequencing used blood. The receptor set was obtained from a woman between 18 and 29 years old with Graves' hyperthyroidism. Each CDR3 is given with its conserved first and last residue. Each record gives: J gene, V gene, D gene, clone size, CDR3 DNA, CDR3 protein. A D gene is named only where the DNA matches it firmly. Clone size is given for some rows only: seen once, a few or many times, or a class if the clone is expanded.

>TRBJ1-5|TRBV6-2/TRBV6-3|NA|many
TGTGCCAGCAGTTACTCCGGACAACTCTATAGCAATCAGCCCCAGCATTTT
CASSYSGQLYSNQPQHF
>TRBJ2-7|TRBV5-1|NA|many
TGCGCCAGCAGCCGGCTCGATGACAGGGACTTCGGAGACTACGAGCAGTACTTC
CASSRLDDRDFGDYEQYF
>TRBJ2-7|TRBV6-4|NA|NA
TGTGCCAGCAGTTACCGACTACCCCTGCCCTACGAGCAGTACTTC
CASSYRLPLPYEQYF
>TRBJ2-1|TRBV10-1|NA|few
TGCGCCAGCAGTGAGTTCGGGCAGTTATACAATGAGCAGTTCTTC
CASSEFGQLYNEQFF
>TRBJ2-2|TRBV5-1|NA|many
TGCGCCAGCAGCTTCCTCCGGGGGTCCGGGGAGCTGTTTTTT
CASSFLRGSGELFF
>TRBJ2-1|TRBV2|TRBD2|many
TGTGCCAGCAGTGAAGGAATGGTAGCGGGGTCCGGGGAGCAGTTCTTC
CASSEGMVAGSGEQFF
>TRBJ2-1|TRBV2|NA|NA
TGTGCCAGCAGTCAAGTGGAGAGCTCCTACAATGAGCAGTTCTTC
CASSQVESSYNEQFF
>TRBJ1-5|TRBV28|NA|many
TGTGCCAGCAGTTACGGGGATCCGAGCCAGCCCCAGCATTTT
CASSYGDPSQPQHF
>TRBJ2-3|TRBV10-3|TRBD1|many
TGTGCCATCAAGGGACAGGGCAAGGATACGCAGTATTTT
CAIKGQGKDTQYF
>TRBJ2-2|TRBV4-2|TRBD1|NA
TGTGCCAGCAGCCAAGTAAATCAATTCAGGGGGCCCACCGGGGAGCTGTTTTTT
CASSQVNQFRGPTGELFF
>TRBJ2-3|TRBV7-2|TRBD2|many
TGTGCCAGCAGCTTACAACATTCGCCGACTAGCGGTACAGATACGCAGTATTTT
CASSLQHSPTSGTDTQYF
>TRBJ1-1|TRBV6-1|TRBD1|many
TGTGCCAGCAGTGACGACAGGGCGAGAGGGCCTTGGACTGAAGCTTTCTTT
CASSDDRARGPWTEAFF
>TRBJ2-1|TRBV7-9|TRBD1|NA
TGTGCCAGCAGCAGGAGGCAGGGGGCGCGGAATGAGCAGTTCTTC
CASSRRQGARNEQFF
>TRBJ2-5|TRBV29-1|TRBD1|NA
TGCAGCGGAACAGGGGGTGGGGAGACCCAGTACTTC
CSGTGGGETQYF
>TRBJ2-2|TRBV10-3|NA|many
TGTGCCATCAGTGAGCGGCCTAACACCGGGGAGCTGTTTTTT
CAISERPNTGELFF
>TRBJ1-6|TRBV12-3/TRBV12-4|NA|NA
TGTGCCAGCTACAGGGAAAGGGGTTCACCCCTCCACTTT
CASYRERGSPLHF
>TRBJ2-7|TRBV10-3|NA|NA
TGTGCCATCAGTGAGTCAGCTAACAGTTACGAGCAGTACTTC
CAISESANSYEQYF
>TRBJ1-5|TRBV7-7|NA|many
TGTGCTAGCAGCCTTGAGAAAGGGCAGCCCCAGCATTTT
CASSLEKGQPQHF
>TRBJ2-1|TRBV12-3/TRBV12-4|TRBD2|many
TGTGCCAGCAGTTTAGAGCGGGGAGGGAATGAGCAGTTCTTC
CASSLERGGNEQFF
>TRBJ2-1|TRBV5-8|NA|many
TGTGCCAGCAGCTTGGCGGCTACCTCCTACAATGAGCAGTTCTTC
CASSLAATSYNEQFF
>TRBJ2-1|TRBV12-3/TRBV12-4|TRBD2|many
TGTGCCAGCAGGTTCTGGGAGGGCACCAATGAGCAGTTCTTC
CASRFWEGTNEQFF
>TRBJ2-6|TRBV29-1|NA|NA
TGCAGCGTTGAGGACTCTGGGGCCAACGTCCTGACTTTC
CSVEDSGANVLTF
>TRBJ2-3|TRBV2|TRBD2|many
TGTGCCAGCAGACCGGGACTAGCGGGCACAGATACGCAGTATTTT
CASRPGLAGTDTQYF
>TRBJ2-5|TRBV7-6|NA|many
TGTGCCAGCAGCCCCCTCCGCACCTTAAAGGAGACCCAGTACTTC
CASSPLRTLKETQYF
>TRBJ2-3|TRBV2|NA|many
TGTGCCAGCAGTGACGGAGGAGATACGCAGTATTTT
CASSDGGDTQYF
>TRBJ2-3|TRBV19|TRBD2|many
TGTGCCAGTAGTATGGCTAGCGGGACAGATACGCAGTATTTT
CASSMASGTDTQYF
>TRBJ2-7|TRBV2|TRBD2|many
TGTGCCAGCCTGCTAGCGGGGGACGAGCAGTACTTC
CASLLAGDEQYF
>TRBJ2-3|TRBV11-2|NA|many
TGTGCCAGCAGCTTAGCCATGGGTGTCCCCACAGATACGCAGTATTTT
CASSLAMGVPTDTQYF